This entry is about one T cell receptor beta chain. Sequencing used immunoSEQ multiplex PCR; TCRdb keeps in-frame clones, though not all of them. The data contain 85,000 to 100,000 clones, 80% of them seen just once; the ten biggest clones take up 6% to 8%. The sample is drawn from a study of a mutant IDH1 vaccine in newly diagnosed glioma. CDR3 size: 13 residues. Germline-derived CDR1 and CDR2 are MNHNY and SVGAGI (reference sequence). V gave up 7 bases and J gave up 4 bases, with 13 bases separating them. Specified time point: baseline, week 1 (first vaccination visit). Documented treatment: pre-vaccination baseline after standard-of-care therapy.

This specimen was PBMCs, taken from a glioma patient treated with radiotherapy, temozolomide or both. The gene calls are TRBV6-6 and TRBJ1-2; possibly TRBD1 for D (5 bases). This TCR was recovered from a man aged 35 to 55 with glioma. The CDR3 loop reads CASTQAGFYGYTF. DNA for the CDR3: TGTGCCAGCACTCAAGCAGGGTTCTATGGCTACACCTTC.